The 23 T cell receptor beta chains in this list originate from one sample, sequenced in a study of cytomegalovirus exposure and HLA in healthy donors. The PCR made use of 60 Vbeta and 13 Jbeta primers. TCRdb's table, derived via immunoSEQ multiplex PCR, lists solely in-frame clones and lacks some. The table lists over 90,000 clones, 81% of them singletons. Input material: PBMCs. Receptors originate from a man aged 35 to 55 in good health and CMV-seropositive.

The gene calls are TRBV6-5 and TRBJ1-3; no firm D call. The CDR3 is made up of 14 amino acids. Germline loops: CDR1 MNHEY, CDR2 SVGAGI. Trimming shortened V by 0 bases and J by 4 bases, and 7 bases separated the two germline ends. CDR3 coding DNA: TGTGCCAGCAGTTACTCGCCGCAGGGAAACACCATATATTTT. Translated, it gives CASSYSPQGNTIYF.

The DNA of the CDR3 is TGTGCCAGCAGCTTAGATTCCCGGGGCGGGGGGACCCAGTACTTC. Amino acid sequence: CASSLDSRGGGTQYF. The chain has TRBV11-2 and TRBJ2-5; TRBD2 matches at 7 bases. The CDR3 contains 15 residues. Germline CDR1 SGHAT, CDR2 FQNNGV. Trimming took 0 bases from V and 7 from J; bases not matched to a gene: 8.

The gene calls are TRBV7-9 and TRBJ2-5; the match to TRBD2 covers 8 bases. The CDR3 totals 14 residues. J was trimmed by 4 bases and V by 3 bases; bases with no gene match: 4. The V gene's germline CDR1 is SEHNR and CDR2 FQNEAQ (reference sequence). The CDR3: CASSFRGRRETQYF. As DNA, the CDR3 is TGTGCCAGCAGCTTCCGCGGGAGGAGAGAGACCCAGTACTTC.

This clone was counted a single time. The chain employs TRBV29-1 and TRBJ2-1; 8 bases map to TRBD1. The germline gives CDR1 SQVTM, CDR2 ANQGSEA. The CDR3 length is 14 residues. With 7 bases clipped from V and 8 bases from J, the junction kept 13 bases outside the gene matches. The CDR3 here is CSGGQGGAGDEQFF. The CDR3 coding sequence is TGCAGCGGTGGACAGGGAGGAGCTGGGGATGAGCAGTTCTTC.

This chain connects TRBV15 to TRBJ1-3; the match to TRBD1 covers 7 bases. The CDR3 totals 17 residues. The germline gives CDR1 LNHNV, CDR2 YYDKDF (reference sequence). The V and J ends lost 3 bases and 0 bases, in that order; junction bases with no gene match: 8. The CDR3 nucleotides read TGTGCCACCAGCAGGGGACAGATTTTGAGCTCTGGAAACACCATATATTTT. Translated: CATSRGQILSSGNTIYF. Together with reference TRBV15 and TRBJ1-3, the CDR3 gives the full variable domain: DAMVIQNPRYQVTQFGKPVTLSCSQTLNHNVMYWYQQKSSQAPKLLFHYYDKDFNNEADTPDNFQSRRPNTSFCFLDIRSPGLGDTAMYLCATSRGQILSSGNTIYFGEGSWLTVV.

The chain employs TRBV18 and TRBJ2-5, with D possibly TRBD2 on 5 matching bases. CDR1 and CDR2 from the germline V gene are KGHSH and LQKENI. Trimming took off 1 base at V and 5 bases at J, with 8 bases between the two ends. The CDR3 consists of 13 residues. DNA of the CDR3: TGTGCCAGCTCACCACTGGGAGACGAGACCCAGTACTTC. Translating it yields CASSPLGDETQYF.

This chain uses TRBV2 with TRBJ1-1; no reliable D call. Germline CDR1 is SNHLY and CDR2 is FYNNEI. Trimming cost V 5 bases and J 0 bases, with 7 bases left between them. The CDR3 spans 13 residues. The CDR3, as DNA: TGTGCCAGCAGTAAGCAAATGAACACTGAAGCTTTCTTT. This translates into CASSKQMNTEAFF. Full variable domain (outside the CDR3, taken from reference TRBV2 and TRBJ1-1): EPEVTQTPSHQVTQMGQEVILRCVPISNHLYFYWYRQILGQKVEFLVSFYNNEISEKSEIFDDQFSVERPDGSNFTLKIRSTKLEDSAMYFCASSKQMNTEAFFGQGTRLTVV.

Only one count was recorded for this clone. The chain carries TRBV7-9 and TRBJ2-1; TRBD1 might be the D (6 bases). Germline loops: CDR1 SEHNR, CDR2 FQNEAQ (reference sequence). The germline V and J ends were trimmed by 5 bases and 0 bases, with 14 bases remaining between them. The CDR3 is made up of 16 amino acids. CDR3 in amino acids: CASSHLRGGSYNEQFF. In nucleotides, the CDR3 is TGTGCCAGCAGCCACCTACGAGGGGGCTCCTACAATGAGCAGTTCTTC.

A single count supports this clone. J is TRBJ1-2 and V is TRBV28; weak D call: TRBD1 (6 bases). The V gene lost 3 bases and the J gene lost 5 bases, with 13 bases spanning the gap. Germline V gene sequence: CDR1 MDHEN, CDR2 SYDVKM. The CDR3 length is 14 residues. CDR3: CASSLGAAFYGYTF. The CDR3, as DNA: TGTGCCAGCAGTTTGGGGGCAGCGTTTTATGGCTACACCTTC.

CDR3 amino acids: CASSSDTGRTEAFF. CDR3 DNA sequence: TGTGCCAGCAGCTCCGATACGGGGAGGACTGAAGCTTTCTTT. The J gene is TRBJ1-1, the V gene TRBV5-5; D uncertain. The CDR3 totals 14 residues. The V end lost 3 bases, the J end lost 5 bases, and 14 bases lay between the germline ends. Germline V CDR1 and CDR2: SGHKS, YYEKEE (reference sequence).

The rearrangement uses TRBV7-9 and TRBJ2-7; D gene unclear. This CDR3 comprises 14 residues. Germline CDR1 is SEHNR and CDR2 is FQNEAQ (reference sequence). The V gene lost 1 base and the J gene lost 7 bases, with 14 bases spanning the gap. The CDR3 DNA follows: TGTGCCAGCAGCTTAGGGTCCGGGTCTCGGGAGCAGTACTTC. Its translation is CASSLGSGSREQYF. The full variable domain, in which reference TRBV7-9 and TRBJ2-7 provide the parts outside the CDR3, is DTGVSQNPRHKITKRGQNVTFRCDPISEHNRLYWYRQTLGQGPEFLTYFQNEAQLEKSRLLSDRFSAERPKGSFSTLEIQRTEQGDSAMYLCASSLGSGSREQYFGPGTRLTVT.

CDR3 amino acids: CASSFLQGRTEAFF. CDR3 nucleotides: TGTGCCAGCAGCTTCCTACAGGGAAGGACTGAAGCTTTCTTT. The chain couples TRBV14 to TRBJ1-1, with D perhaps TRBD1 (6 bases). The CDR3 has 14 amino acids. Germline loops: CDR1 SGHDN, CDR2 FVKESK. V was clipped by 5 bases and J by 5 bases, with 15 bases between them.

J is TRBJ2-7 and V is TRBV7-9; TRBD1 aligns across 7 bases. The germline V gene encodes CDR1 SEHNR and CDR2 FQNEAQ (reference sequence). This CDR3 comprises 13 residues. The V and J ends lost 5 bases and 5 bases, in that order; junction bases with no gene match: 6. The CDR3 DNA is TGTGCCAGCAGCCCCGACAGGGCCCACGAGCAGTACTTC. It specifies CASSPDRAHEQYF.

CDR3 loop: CASSYTGGPSYEQYF. CDR3 nucleotides: TGTGCCAGCAGTTACACAGGGGGGCCCTCCTACGAGCAGTACTTC. The rearrangement joins TRBV6-6 to TRBJ2-7, with 8 bases aligning to TRBD1. Germline CDR1 reads MNHNY; CDR2 reads SVGAGI (reference sequence). This CDR3 region has 15 residues. Trimming removed 2 bases from V and 0 bases from J; junction bases left unmatched: 3.

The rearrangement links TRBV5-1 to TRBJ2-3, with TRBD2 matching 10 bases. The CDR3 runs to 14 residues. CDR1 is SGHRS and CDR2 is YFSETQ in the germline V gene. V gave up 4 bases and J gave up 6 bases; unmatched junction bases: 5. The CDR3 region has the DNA TGCGCCAGCAGCGTGAGCGGGAGGGCCGATACGCAGTATTTT. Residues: CASSVSGRADTQYF.

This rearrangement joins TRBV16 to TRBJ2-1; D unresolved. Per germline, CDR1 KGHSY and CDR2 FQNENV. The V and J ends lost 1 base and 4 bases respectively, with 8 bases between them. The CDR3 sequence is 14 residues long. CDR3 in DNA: TGTGCCAGCAGCCAATTACAGAATTACAATGAGCAGTTCTTC. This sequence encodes CASSQLQNYNEQFF.

The CDR3 region has the DNA TGCGCCAGCAATGGACAGGGGGGGTCCTACGAGCAGTACTTC. It translates to CASNGQGGSYEQYF. This chain connects TRBV10-2 to TRBJ2-7; 10 nucleotides line up with TRBD1. This CDR3 comprises 14 residues. Germline V CDR1 and CDR2: WSHSY, SAAADI. After removal of 7 bases from V and 1 base from J, the junction contained 4 bases not matched to a gene.

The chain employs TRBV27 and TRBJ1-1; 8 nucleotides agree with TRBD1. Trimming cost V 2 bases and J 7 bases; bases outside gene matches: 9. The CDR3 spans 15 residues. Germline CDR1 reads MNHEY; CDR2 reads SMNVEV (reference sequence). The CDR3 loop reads CASSLTSQGADEAFF. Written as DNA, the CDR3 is TGTGCCAGCAGTTTAACCTCCCAGGGGGCTGATGAAGCTTTCTTT.

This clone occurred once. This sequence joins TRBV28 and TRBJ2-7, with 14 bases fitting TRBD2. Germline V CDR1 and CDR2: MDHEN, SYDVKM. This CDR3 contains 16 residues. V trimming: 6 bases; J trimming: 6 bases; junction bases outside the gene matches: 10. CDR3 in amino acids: CASRPGLAGGTREQYF. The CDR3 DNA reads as TGTGCCAGCAGACCCGGACTAGCGGGAGGAACCCGCGAGCAGTACTTC.

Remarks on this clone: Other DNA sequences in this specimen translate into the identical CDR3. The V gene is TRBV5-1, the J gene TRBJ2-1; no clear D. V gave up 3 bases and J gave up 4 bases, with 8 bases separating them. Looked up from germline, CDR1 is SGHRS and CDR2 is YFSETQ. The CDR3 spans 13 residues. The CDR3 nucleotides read TGCGCCAGCAGCTCAGACTCATACAATGAGCAGTTCTTC. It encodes CASSSDSYNEQFF.

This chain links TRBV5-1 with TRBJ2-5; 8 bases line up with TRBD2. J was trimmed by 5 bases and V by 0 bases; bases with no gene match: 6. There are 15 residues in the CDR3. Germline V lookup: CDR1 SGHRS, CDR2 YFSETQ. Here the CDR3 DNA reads TGCGCCAGCAGCTTGGCAACGGGGGGGCCTGAGACCCAGTACTTC. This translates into CASSLATGGPETQYF.

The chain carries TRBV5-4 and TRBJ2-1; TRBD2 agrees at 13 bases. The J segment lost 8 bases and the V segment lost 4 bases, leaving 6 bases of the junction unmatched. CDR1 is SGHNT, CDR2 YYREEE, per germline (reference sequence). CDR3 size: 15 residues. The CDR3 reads CASSTQTSGGYEQFF. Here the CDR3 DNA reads TGTGCCAGCAGCACACAGACTAGCGGGGGGTATGAGCAGTTCTTC.

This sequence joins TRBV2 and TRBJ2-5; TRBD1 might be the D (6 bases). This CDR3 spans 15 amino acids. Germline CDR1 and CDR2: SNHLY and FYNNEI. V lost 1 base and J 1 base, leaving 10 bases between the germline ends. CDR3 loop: CASSEVGQFQETQYF. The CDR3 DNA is TGTGCCAGCAGTGAAGTAGGACAGTTCCAAGAGACCCAGTACTTC.